This TCR beta chain emerged from a study of Ad26.COV2.S vaccination and SARS-CoV-2 variants. Study overall: A COV1001 Ad26.COV2.S trial-arm participant provided the sample.

Clones were sequenced by immunoSEQ multiplex PCR, and TCRdb holds only the in-frame ones, with some missing. Found here are hundreds of thousands of clones, around 84% of them singletons; the top ten hold about 3.3%. To note about this clone: The antigen is not known.

This CDR3 has 15 amino acids. Looked up from germline, CDR1 is MNHEY and CDR2 is SMNVEV (reference sequence). The J segment lost 5 bases and the V segment lost 4 bases, leaving 7 bases of the junction unmatched. General study points: Those who received the vaccine showed greater spike-specific TCR breadth than those given placebo. Similar non-spike TCR breadth was observed in recipients of vaccine and of placebo.

Treatment: roughly 19 received Ad26.COV2.S at low or high dose, single or two shots; 5 received placebo; per-sample allocation not given. Sampling happened 63 days after the first vaccine or placebo injection. The sequence derives from a person between 18 and 60 years old who received the Ad26.COV2.S COVID-19 vaccine or a placebo. This material consisted of peripheral blood, taken in a trial of Ad26.COV2.S vaccine versus placebo. The J gene is TRBJ2-2, the V gene TRBV27, with 7 positions matching TRBD1. CDR3 in amino acids: CASSSRQGGTGELFF. The CDR3 DNA is TGTGCCAGCAGTTCGCGACAGGGTGGAACCGGGGAGCTGTTTTTT.